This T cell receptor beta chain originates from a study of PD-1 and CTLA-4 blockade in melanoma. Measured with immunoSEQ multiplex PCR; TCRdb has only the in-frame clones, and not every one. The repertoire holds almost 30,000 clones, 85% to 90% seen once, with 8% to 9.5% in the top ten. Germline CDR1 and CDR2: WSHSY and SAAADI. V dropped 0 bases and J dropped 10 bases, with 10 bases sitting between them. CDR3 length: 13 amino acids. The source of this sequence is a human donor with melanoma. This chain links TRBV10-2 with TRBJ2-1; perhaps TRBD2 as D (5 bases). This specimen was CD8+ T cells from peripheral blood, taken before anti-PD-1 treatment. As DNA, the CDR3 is TGCGCCAGCAGTGAGTCGTCCCGGGGAGAGCAGTTCTTC. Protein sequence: CASSESSRGEQFF.